A selection of T cell receptor beta chains follows, all from one sample in a study of PD-L1 blockade in urothelial cancer. The repertoire was sequenced with immunoSEQ multiplex PCR; TCRdb's copy has only in-frame clones and lacks some. The sample yields more than 40,000 clones, about 86% seen once. The sample here was PBMCs, taken around atezolizumab (anti-PD-L1) treatment. These receptors were taken from a man aged 55 to 70 with urothelial cancer. The conserved cysteine and the conserved F or W are not part of the CDR3 here. Each record gives: J gene, V gene, CDR3 protein.

TRBJ2-7 TRBV7-2 ASSLRRVDEQY
TRBJ1-1 TRBV7-8 ASSLFDGEAF
TRBJ2-6 TRBV2 ASSTMSSGANVLT
TRBJ1-3 TRBV4-1 ASSQEPAVGSGNTIY
TRBJ2-5 TRBV5-1 ASSERHQETQY
TRBJ2-5 TRBV18 ASSPLAGGEETQY
TRBJ2-1 TRBV9 ASSVVSGGHYNEQF
TRBJ2-7 TRBV15 ATSRDLWTGQYEQY
TRBJ2-7 TRBV9 ASSREPYEQY
TRBJ2-7 TRBV2 ASSAGEDGSSYEQY
TRBJ2-5 TRBV5-1 ASSQGGWETQY
TRBJ2-1 TRBV4-3 ASSQDRTSGYNEQF
TRBJ2-5 TRBV7-3 ASSLAGGKSETQY
TRBJ2-7 TRBV7-2 ASSPQSIGEQY
TRBJ1-5 TRBV13 ASSFRPRGPQH
TRBJ2-7 TRBV5-1 ASSLVAGEYEQY
TRBJ2-2 TRBV7-6 ASSLDSTGELF
TRBJ1-2 TRBV28 AIQTANYGYT
TRBJ1-2 TRBV13 ASSLLTGIFGYT
TRBJ1-1 TRBV19 AKRDRGGGTEAF
TRBJ2-3 TRBV10-3 AISGGQADTQY
TRBJ1-5 TRBV28 ASGRQGINQPQH
TRBJ2-2 TRBV18 ASSPFGGGELF
TRBJ2-1 TRBV7-3 ASSSYFPDNEQF
TRBJ2-6 TRBV4-3 ASSQAWWGSGANVLT
TRBJ2-7 TRBV5-1 ASSFKLAGSYEQY
TRBJ2-7 TRBV27 ASSPGSWYEQY
TRBJ1-3 TRBV5-6 ASRPGSGNTIY
TRBJ1-5 TRBV6-6 ASSYTQVRSQPQH
TRBJ2-3 TRBV7-3 ASSFRLAGSTDTQY
TRBJ1-2 TRBV5-8 ASSTDRSGYT
TRBJ1-5 TRBV7-6 ASSPAMTGLVWQPQH
TRBJ1-4 TRBV28 ASSFPLDRATNEKLF